The 30 T cell receptor beta chains given below trace back to one sample, sequenced in a study of T-cell reconstitution after alpha-beta-depleted transplantation in children. Molecular barcoding with unique molecular identifiers was used for the TCRbeta library. One entry per CDR3 protein results from TCRdb running MiXCR on the PCR reads. The sample consists of 440,000 or so distinct CDR3 sequences, over 40% of them appearing once. The source was PBMCs, collected before TCRalphabeta/CD19-depleted stem cell transplant. The receptors here all came from a girl aged 2 to 9 with aplastic anemia, due to receive a stem cell transplant.

This sequence joins TRBV20-1 and TRBJ2-3; D is undetermined. Trimming removed 3 bases at V and 1 base at J, with 11 bases between. Germline lookup yields CDR1 DFQATT and CDR2 SNEGSKA (reference sequence). The CDR3 has 14 residues. CDR3 residues: CSASGYGRTDTQYF. The CDR3, as DNA: TGCAGTGCTAGTGGATACGGGCGCACAGATACGCAGTATTTT.

The chain combines TRBV7-6 with TRBJ2-5; maybe TRBD2 (6 bases). The CDR3 totals 13 residues. Between the trimmed V and J ends, which lost 5 bases and 5 bases, there was a span of 12 bases. Germline CDR1 and CDR2: SGHVS and FNYEAQ. CDR3 residues: CASSRRGGETQYF. CDR3 coding DNA: TGTGCCAGCAGCCGGAGGGGCGGCGAGACCCAGTACTTC.

V and J are TRBV20-1 and TRBJ1-5; 7 nucleotides line up with TRBD1. V lost 5 bases, J lost 2 bases, and 6 bases stayed unmatched. The CDR3 totals 14 residues. The V gene's germline CDR1 is DFQATT and CDR2 SNEGSKA (reference sequence). CDR3 nucleotides: TGCAGTGCTCCTCCGACAGGGCGCAATCAGCCCCAGCATTTT. Its protein product is CSAPPTGRNQPQHF.

This clonotype showed up many times. The V call is TRBV5-1, the J call TRBJ2-1; D perhaps matches TRBD2 (5 bases). The CDR3 extends over 15 amino acids. Trimming took 0 bases from V and 0 from J, leaving 7 bases between them. Germline V CDR1 and CDR2: SGHRS, YFSETQ. The CDR3 here is CASSLAGNSYNEQFF. The CDR3 nucleotides read TGCGCCAGCAGCTTGGCCGGGAACTCCTACAATGAGCAGTTCTTC. Variable domain in full (rest from reference TRBV5-1 and TRBJ2-1): KAGVTQTPRYLIKTRGQQVTLSCSPISGHRSVSWYQQTPGQGLQFLFEYFSETQRNKGNFPGRFSGRQFSNSRSEMNVSTLELGDSALYLCASSLAGNSYNEQFFGPGTRLTVL.

For this clonotype: Germline is not matched at one junction end, which may reflect a read error. The V and J genes are TRBV12-3 or TRBV12-4 and TRBJ2-6, with 9 bases that match TRBD1. CDR3 length equals 19 residues. The CDR3 DNA sequence: TGTGCCAGCTGTTTAGCCATGGGACAGGGCCTCTCTGGGGCCAACGTCCTGACTTTC. This translates into CASCLAMGQGLSGANVLTF.

This clonotype was seen at least ten times. The rearrangement joins TRBV12-3 or TRBV12-4 to TRBJ2-7, with TRBD2 identical over 8 bases. This CDR3 contains 15 residues. V was pared by 3 bases and J by 2 bases, with 6 bases of the junction left unmatched. CDR3 amino acids: CASSFDPGGTYEQYF. For the CDR3, the DNA is TGTGCCAGCAGTTTCGATCCGGGAGGGACCTACGAGCAGTACTTC.

This chain connects TRBV20-1 to TRBJ1-2; the D is unclear. V was shortened by 1 base and J by 2 bases, with 14 bases between the two germline ends. CDR1 and CDR2 (germline): DFQATT, SNEGSKA (reference sequence). The CDR3 has 15 residues. The CDR3 nucleotides are TGCAGTGCTAGAGTATGGTCCCAGAACAACTATGGCTACACCTTC. As protein: CSARVWSQNNYGYTF.

This clonotype was counted between two and nine times. The chain couples TRBV4-3 to TRBJ2-5; D uncertain. V shed 0 bases and J shed 4 bases, with 12 bases lying between them. This CDR3 contains 15 residues. CDR1 and CDR2 from the germline V gene are LGHNA and YSLEER. The CDR3 sequence: CASSQESELGETQYF. CDR3 bases: TGCGCCAGCAGCCAAGAATCGGAGTTAGGAGAGACCCAGTACTTC.

This clonotype was counted many times. The CDR3 is CASSQDQYNEQFF. The CDR3 DNA reads TGTGCCAGCAGCCAAGATCAGTACAATGAGCAGTTCTTC. This rearrangement joins TRBV3-1 to TRBJ2-1; D uncertain. Germline V gives CDR1 LGHDT, CDR2 YNNKEL (reference sequence). The CDR3 loop spans 13 amino acids. V lost 0 bases and J lost 4, with 4 bases in between.

This rearrangement joins TRBV7-6 to TRBJ2-5; D is uncertain. Germline values: CDR1 SGHVS, CDR2 FNYEAQ. V lost 0 bases and J lost 1, with 9 bases in between. The CDR3 is made up of 15 amino acids. The DNA for the CDR3 is TGTGCCAGCAGCTTAGCTCGGAGTTTCCAAGAGACCCAGTACTTC. Residues: CASSLARSFQETQYF.

In its sample, this clonotype was seen many times. The J gene is TRBJ1-3, the V gene TRBV6-5, with 7 bases that match TRBD1. CDR3 length: 16 residues. Germline assignment: CDR1 MNHEY and CDR2 SVGAGI. Trimming cost V 2 bases and J 0 bases; bases outside gene matches: 4. DNA of the CDR3: TGTGCCAGCAGTTACAGGGACAGTTACTCTGGAAACACCATATATTTT. Its protein product is CASSYRDSYSGNTIYF.

The chain uses TRBV15 and TRBJ2-7; D may be TRBD1 (5 bases). The V and J ends lost 0 bases and 0 bases respectively, with 12 bases between them. This CDR3 region has 16 residues. Germline V gene data show CDR1 as LNHNV and CDR2 as YYDKDF (reference sequence). DNA of the CDR3: TGTGCCACCAGCAGAGAATCGACAGCCTTCTCCTACGAGCAGTACTTC. Its protein is CATSRESTAFSYEQYF.

This rearrangement joins TRBV4-1 to TRBJ1-6; D remains unclear. Germline loops: CDR1 MGHRA, CDR2 YSYEKL. CDR3 length: 15 amino acids. The V end lost 1 base, the J end lost 5 bases, and 9 bases lay between the germline ends. CDR3 sequence: CASSQVRQNNSPLHF. The CDR3 region has the DNA TGCGCCAGCAGCCAAGTCAGGCAGAATAATTCACCCCTCCACTTT.

This clonotype was seen ten or more times. The rearrangement links TRBV20-1 to TRBJ2-1, with TRBD1 matching 10 bases. There are 14 residues in the CDR3. Germline CDR1 is DFQATT and CDR2 is SNEGSKA (reference sequence). V lost 6 bases to trimming and J lost 1 base; unmatched junction nucleotides: 3. The CDR3 spells CSAGDRGSYNEQFF. In DNA form, the CDR3 reads TGCAGTGCAGGGGACAGGGGATCCTACAATGAGCAGTTCTTC.

As DNA, the CDR3 is TGTGCCACCAGCAGAGGAAGGGGGGATGAGACCCAGTACTTC. Its translation is CATSRGRGDETQYF. The genes are TRBV15 and TRBJ2-5; possibly TRBD1 or TRBD2 for D (6 bases each). V shed 1 base and J shed 5 bases, with 11 bases lying between them. The CDR3 runs to 14 residues. The germline CDR1 and CDR2 sequences are LNHNV and YYDKDF (reference sequence).

This clonotype has a count of ten or more. The V call is TRBV4-1, the J call TRBJ1-4; 7 bases map to TRBD1. The germline gives CDR1 MGHRA, CDR2 YSYEKL. V lost 4 bases to trimming and J lost 10 bases; unmatched junction nucleotides: 9. The CDR3 is made up of 14 amino acids. The CDR3 sequence: CASSLRRQGRKLFF. DNA of the CDR3: TGCGCCAGCAGCCTTAGGAGACAGGGCCGAAAACTGTTTTTT.

Only a few counts were recorded for this clonotype. The chain has TRBV7-3 and TRBJ2-3; tentatively, D is TRBD1 (6 bases). Trimming removed 2 bases at V and 3 bases at J, with 15 bases between. The CDR3 has 16 residues. Germline CDR1 reads SGHTA; CDR2 reads FQGTGA. In DNA form, the CDR3 reads TGTGCCAGCAGCTTATCCGTAGCCAGGGGAACAGATACGCAGTATTTT. It codes for CASSLSVARGTDTQYF.

CDR3 nucleotide sequence: TGTGCCAGCAGTTTAGTCCCCGGGACAGGGGTTTTGTACACTGAAGCTTTCTTT. Translating gives CASSLVPGTGVLYTEAFF. V is TRBV12-3 or TRBV12-4 and J is TRBJ1-1; 10 bases are shared with TRBD1. This CDR3 contains 18 residues. After removal of 1 base from V and 3 bases from J, the junction contained 11 bases not matched to a gene.

The gene calls are TRBV20-1 and TRBJ2-3, with D unresolved. The CDR3 is made up of 12 amino acids. The germline V and J ends were trimmed by 4 bases and 13 bases, with 18 bases remaining between them. CDR1 and CDR2 from the germline V gene are DFQATT and SNEGSKA (reference sequence). The CDR3 loop reads CSAILRVDPEYF. CDR3 bases: TGCAGTGCTATCCTCCGAGTGGATCCGGAGTATTTT.

This clonotype has ten or more counts. The CDR3 loop reads CASRPFASQAETQYF. DNA for the CDR3: TGTGCCAGCAGGCCCTTTGCGTCACAGGCAGAGACCCAGTACTTC. J is TRBJ2-5 and V is TRBV2; D is possibly TRBD1 (5 bases). This CDR3 spans 15 amino acids. Trimming took 6 bases from V and 4 from J, leaving 18 bases between them. Germline CDR1 SNHLY, CDR2 FYNNEI.

This sequence joins TRBV20-1 and TRBJ1-2; 10 bases match TRBD1. The CDR3 consists of 17 residues. Germline CDR1 reads DFQATT; CDR2 reads SNEGSKA (reference sequence). The V gene end was trimmed by 2 bases and the J gene end by 6 bases; junction bases not matched to a gene: 15. CDR3 amino acids: CSARKTGTGVARDGYTF. The DNA of the CDR3 is TGCAGTGCTAGAAAAACCGGGACAGGGGTTGCCCGGGATGGCTACACCTTC.

The chain employs TRBV20-1 and TRBJ2-3, with D possibly being TRBD2 (5 bases). V lost 4 bases, J lost 2 bases, and 10 bases lay in between. Germline CDR1 DFQATT, CDR2 SNEGSKA (reference sequence). The CDR3 length is 13 residues. CDR3 DNA sequence: TGCAGTGCTATCTGGGAGTCCACAGATACGCAGTATTTT. Amino acid sequence: CSAIWESTDTQYF.

On this clonotype itself: A much larger clone differs by one base, so this may be a read error. Here the CDR3 DNA reads TGCAGCGTTGGCTCAGAGGGCTACCCCTTC. This gives the protein CSVGSEGYPF. The chain recombines TRBV29-1 with TRBJ1-2; D is ambiguous. The CDR3 runs 10 residues. Germline V gene lookup returns CDR1 SQVTM and CDR2 ANQGSEA. Filled out from reference TRBV29-1 and TRBJ1-2, the complete variable domain reads SAVISQKPSRDICQRGTSLTIQCQVDSQVTMMFWYRQQPGQSLTLIATANQGSEATYESGFVIDKFPISRPNLTFSTLTVSNMSPEDSSIYLCSVGSEGYPFGSGTRLTVV.

V usage is TRBV5-1 and J usage is TRBJ2-1, with D tentatively TRBD2 (6 bases). Trimming took off 4 bases at V and 3 bases at J, with 8 bases between the two ends. CDR3 length: 13 amino acids. The germline V gene has CDR1 SGHRS and CDR2 YFSETQ. The CDR3 nucleotides read TGCGCCAGCAGCGGAGGGATCTACAATGAGCAGTTCTTC. Translation gives CASSGGIYNEQFF.

This clonotype was recorded at least ten times. This sequence joins TRBV7-9 and TRBJ2-5; possibly TRBD1 for D (7 bases). This CDR3 contains 12 residues. From germline, CDR1 is SEHNR and CDR2 FQNEAQ (reference sequence). The V end was cut by 10 bases, the J end by 5 bases, with 14 bases between. CDR3 sequence (DNA): TGTGCCACCGCGGCGGGACAGGAGACCCAGTACTTC. Translated, it gives CATAAGQETQYF.

This clonotype was observed many times. This chain joins TRBV7-2 and TRBJ2-1; no definite D call. V gave up 5 bases and J gave up 6 bases, with 11 bases separating them. The germline CDR1 and CDR2 sequences are SGHTA and FQGNSA. The CDR3 spans 13 residues. For the CDR3, the DNA is TGTGCCAGCAGCCATTACTTATTCAATGAGCAGTTCTTC. Its protein product is CASSHYLFNEQFF.

This clonotype was recorded at least ten times. The chain joins TRBV7-6 to TRBJ1-5; D is undetermined. Trimming took 0 bases from V and 3 from J, leaving 6 bases between them. This CDR3 contains 14 residues. From germline, CDR1 is SGHVS and CDR2 FNYEAQ. In nucleotides, the CDR3 is TGTGCCAGCAGCTTAGCGGGTGACAATCAGCCCCAGCATTTT. Translating it yields CASSLAGDNQPQHF. The whole variable domain, remainder taken from reference TRBV7-6 and TRBJ1-5, is GAGVSQSPRYKVTKRGQDVALRCDPISGHVSLYWYRQALGQGPEFLTYFNYEAQQDKSGLPNDRFSAERPEGSISTLTIQRTEQRDSAMYRCASSLAGDNQPQHFGDGTRLSIL.

The chain carries TRBV30 and TRBJ2-3; D gene unclear. The germline V and J ends were trimmed by 4 bases and 2 bases, with 16 bases remaining between them. The CDR3 has 15 amino acids. Germline V gene lookup returns CDR1 GTSNPN and CDR2 SVGIG (reference sequence). The CDR3 sequence: CAWTGLRASTDTQYF. The CDR3, as DNA: TGTGCCTGGACCGGGCTGCGAGCGTCCACAGATACGCAGTATTTT.

This chain links TRBV11-2 with TRBJ1-2; the D gene is possibly TRBD1 (5 bases). Per germline, CDR1 SGHAT and CDR2 FQNNGV. V was shortened by 1 base and J by 7 bases, with 16 bases between the two germline ends. This CDR3 region has 15 residues. The DNA for the CDR3 is TGTGCCAGCAGCTTAGCCGGGACGGGGAAGGGTGGCTACACCTTC. Residues: CASSLAGTGKGGYTF.

The chain is built from TRBV2 and TRBJ1-5; 7 bases agree with TRBD1. After removal of 6 bases from V and 0 bases from J, the junction contained 2 bases not matched to a gene. Germline V gene data show CDR1 as SNHLY and CDR2 as FYNNEI. CDR3 size: 14 residues. The CDR3 spells CASRTGYSNQPQHF. The CDR3 nucleotides are TGTGCCAGCAGGACAGGGTATAGCAATCAGCCCCAGCATTTT.